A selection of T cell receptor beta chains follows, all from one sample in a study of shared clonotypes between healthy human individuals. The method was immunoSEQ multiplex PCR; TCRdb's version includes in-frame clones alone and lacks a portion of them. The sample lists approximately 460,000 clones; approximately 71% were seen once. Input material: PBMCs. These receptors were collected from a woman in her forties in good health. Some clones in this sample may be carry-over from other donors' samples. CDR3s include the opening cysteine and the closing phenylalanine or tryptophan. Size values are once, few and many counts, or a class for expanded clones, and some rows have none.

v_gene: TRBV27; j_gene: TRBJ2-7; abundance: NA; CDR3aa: CASSPWTGYEQYF
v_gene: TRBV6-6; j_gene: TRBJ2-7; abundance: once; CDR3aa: CASSYKDTYEQYF
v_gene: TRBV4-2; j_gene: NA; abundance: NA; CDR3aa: CASSQGVVAEQETQYF
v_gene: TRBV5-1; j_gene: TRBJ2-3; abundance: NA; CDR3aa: CASSNRAADTQYF
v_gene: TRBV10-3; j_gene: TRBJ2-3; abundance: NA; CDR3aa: CAISEDRGSDTQYF
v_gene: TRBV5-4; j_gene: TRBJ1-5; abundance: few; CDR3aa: CASSQDEGGHQPQHF
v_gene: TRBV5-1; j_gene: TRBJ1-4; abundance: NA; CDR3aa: CASSPGTEEKLFF
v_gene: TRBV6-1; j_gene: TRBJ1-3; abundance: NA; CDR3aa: CASSGRVSGNTIYF
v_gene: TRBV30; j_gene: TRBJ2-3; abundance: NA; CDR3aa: CAWSTATDTQYF
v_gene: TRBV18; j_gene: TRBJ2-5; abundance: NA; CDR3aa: CASSPMQGFQETQYF
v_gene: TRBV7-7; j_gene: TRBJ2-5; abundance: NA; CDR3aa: CASSSSGIRLAGQETQYF
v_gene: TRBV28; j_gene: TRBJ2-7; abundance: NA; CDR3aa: CASSSTTHYYEQYF
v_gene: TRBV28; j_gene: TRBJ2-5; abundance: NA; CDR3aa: CASNYPGLAGGGETQYF
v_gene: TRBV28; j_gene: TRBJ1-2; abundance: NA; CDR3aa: CASSPPADGYTF
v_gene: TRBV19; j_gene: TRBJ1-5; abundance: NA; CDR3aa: CASSGTGGVQPQHF
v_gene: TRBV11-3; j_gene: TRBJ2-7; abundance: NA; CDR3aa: CASSLEVNSYEQYF
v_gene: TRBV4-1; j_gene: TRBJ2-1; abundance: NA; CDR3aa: CASSHSGPYNEQFF
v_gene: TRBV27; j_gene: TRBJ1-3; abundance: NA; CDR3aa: CASSLGHSGNTIYF
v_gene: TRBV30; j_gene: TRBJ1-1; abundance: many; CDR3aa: CAWAVGGATEAFF
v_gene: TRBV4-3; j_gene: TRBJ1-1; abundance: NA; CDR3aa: CASSPGTGAMNTEAFF
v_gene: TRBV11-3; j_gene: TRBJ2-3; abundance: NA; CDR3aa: CASSFHTDTQYF
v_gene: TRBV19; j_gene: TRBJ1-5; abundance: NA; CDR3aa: CASSFLAGNQPQHF
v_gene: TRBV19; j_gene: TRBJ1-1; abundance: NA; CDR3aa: CASSINGDRENTGAFF
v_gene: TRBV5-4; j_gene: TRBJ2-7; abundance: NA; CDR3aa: CASSFRLAGVSSYEQYF
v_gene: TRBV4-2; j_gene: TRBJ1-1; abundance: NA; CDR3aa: CASSQGGRRAFF
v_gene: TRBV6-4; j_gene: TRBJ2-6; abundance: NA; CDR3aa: CASSAELGSGANVLTF
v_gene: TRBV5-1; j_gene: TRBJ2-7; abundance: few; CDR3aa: CASSLWGTSYEQYF
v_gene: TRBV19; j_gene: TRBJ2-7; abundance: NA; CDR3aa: CASSISRAGVGEQYF
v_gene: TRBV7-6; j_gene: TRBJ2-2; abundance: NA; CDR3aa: CASSSIQGELFF
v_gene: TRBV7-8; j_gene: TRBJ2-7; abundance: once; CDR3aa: CASSLTVSYSSSYEQYF
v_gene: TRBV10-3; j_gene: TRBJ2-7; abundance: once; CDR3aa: CAISASGLPYEQYF
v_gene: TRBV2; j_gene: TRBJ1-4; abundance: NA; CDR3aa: CASSADRALEINEKLFF
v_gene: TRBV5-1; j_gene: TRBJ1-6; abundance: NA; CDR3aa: CASSLGQGGSPLHF
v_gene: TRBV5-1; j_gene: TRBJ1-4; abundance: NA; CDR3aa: CASSLDRVVDEKLFF